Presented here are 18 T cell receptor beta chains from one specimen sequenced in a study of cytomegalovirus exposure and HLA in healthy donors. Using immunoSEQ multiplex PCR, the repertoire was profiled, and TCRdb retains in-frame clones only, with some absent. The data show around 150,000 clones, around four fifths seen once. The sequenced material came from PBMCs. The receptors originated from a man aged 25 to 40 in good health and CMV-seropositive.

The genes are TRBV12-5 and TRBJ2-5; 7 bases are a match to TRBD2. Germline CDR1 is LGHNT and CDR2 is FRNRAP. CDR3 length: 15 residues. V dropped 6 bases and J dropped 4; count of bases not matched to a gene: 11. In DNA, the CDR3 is TGTGCTAGTGGCCCTGGGGGGAGGGTGGGAGAGACCCAGTACTTC. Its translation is CASGPGGRVGETQYF.

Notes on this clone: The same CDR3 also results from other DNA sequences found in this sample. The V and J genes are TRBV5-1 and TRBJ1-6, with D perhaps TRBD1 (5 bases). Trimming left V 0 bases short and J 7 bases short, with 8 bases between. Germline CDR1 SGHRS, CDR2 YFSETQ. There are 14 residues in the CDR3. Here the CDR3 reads CASSLGQGNSPLHF. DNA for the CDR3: TGCGCCAGCAGCTTGGGGCAGGGAAATTCACCCCTCCACTTT.

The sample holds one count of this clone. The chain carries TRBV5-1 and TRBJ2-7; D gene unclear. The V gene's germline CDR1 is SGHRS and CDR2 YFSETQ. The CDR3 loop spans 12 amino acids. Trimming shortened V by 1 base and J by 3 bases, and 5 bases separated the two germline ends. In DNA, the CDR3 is TGCGCCAGCAGCTTGCGAGACTACGAGCAGTACTTC. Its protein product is CASSLRDYEQYF.

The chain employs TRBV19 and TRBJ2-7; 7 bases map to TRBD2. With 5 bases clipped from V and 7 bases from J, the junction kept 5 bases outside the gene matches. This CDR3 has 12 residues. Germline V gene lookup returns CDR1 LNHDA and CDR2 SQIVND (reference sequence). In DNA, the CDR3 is TGTGCCAGTAGTTTCCCAGCGGGGGAGCAGTACTTC. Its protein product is CASSFPAGEQYF.

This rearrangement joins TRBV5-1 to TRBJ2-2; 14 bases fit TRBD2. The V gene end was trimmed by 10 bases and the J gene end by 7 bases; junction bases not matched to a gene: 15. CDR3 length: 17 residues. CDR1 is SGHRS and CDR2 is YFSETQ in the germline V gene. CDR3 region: CAGPQRLAGGDNGELFF. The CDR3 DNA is TGCGCCGGGCCCCAAAGACTAGCGGGGGGGGATAACGGGGAGCTGTTTTTT.

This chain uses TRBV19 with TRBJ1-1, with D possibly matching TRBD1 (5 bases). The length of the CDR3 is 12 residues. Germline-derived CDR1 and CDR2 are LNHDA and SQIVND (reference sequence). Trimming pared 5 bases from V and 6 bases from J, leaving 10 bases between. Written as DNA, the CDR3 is TGTGCCAGTAGTCCCCAGACAGCTGAAGCTTTCTTT. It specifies CASSPQTAEAFF.

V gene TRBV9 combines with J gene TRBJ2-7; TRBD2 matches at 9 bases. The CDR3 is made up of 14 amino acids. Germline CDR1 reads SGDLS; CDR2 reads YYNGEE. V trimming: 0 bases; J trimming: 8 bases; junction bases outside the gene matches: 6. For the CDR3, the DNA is TGTGCCAGCAGCGTAGAGTATAGCGGGGGTAAGCAGTACTTC. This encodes CASSVEYSGGKQYF. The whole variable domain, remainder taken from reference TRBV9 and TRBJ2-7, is DSGVTQTPKHLITATGQRVTLRCSPRSGDLSVYWYQQSLDQGLQFLIQYYNGEERAKGNILERFSAQQFPDLHSELNLSSLELGDSALYFCASSVEYSGGKQYFGPGTRLTVT.

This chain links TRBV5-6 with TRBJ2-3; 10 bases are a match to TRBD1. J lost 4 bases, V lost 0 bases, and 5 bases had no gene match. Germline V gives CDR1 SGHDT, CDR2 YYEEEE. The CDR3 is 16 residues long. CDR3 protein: CASSLVRQGAADTQYF. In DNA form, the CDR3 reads TGTGCCAGCAGCTTGGTACGACAGGGGGCCGCAGATACGCAGTATTTT.

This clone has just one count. The CDR3 nucleotides are TGTGCCAGCAGCTTAAGGTGGGGCGCTAACTATGGCTACACCTTC. Amino acids: CASSLRWGANYGYTF. The V and J genes are TRBV7-8 and TRBJ1-2; possibly TRBD1 for D (5 bases). V lost 2 bases to trimming and J lost 0 bases, with 10 bases between them. The germline CDR1 and CDR2 sequences are SGHVS and FQNEAQ. This CDR3 has 15 amino acids. The full variable domain, its missing parts supplied by reference TRBV7-8 and TRBJ1-2, is GAGVSQSPRYKVAKRGQDVALRCDPISGHVSLFWYQQALGQGPEFLTYFQNEAQLDKSGLPSDRFFAERPEGSVSTLKIQRTQQEDSAVYLCASSLRWGANYGYTFGSGTRLTVV.

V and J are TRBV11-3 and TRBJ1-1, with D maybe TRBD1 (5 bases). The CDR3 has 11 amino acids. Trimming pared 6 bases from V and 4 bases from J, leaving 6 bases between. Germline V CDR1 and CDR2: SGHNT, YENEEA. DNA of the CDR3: TGTGCCAGCAGTAGGGGCACTGAAGCTTTCTTT. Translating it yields CASSRGTEAFF.

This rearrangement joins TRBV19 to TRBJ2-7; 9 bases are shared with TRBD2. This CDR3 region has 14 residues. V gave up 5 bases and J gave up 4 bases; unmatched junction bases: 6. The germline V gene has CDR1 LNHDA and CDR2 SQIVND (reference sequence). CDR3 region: CASSGAGGLYEQYF. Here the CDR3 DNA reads TGTGCCAGTAGTGGAGCGGGGGGTTTGTACGAGCAGTACTTC. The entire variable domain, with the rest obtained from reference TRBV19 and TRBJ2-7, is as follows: DGGITQSPKYLFRKEGQNVTLSCEQNLNHDAMYWYRQDPGQGLRLIYYSQIVNDFQKGDIAEGYSVSREKKESFPLTVTSAQKNPTAFYLCASSGAGGLYEQYFGPGTRLTVT.

CDR3 sequence (DNA): TGTGCCAGCCGTTACTACCGGGACAGCGCGTCGGAGACCCAGTACTTC. It codes for CASRYYRDSASETQYF. This chain uses TRBV18 with TRBJ2-5; 7 bases agree with TRBD1. The V gene's germline CDR1 is KGHSH and CDR2 LQKENI. V was clipped by 8 bases and J by 5 bases; unmatched bases: 17. The CDR3 sequence is 16 residues long.

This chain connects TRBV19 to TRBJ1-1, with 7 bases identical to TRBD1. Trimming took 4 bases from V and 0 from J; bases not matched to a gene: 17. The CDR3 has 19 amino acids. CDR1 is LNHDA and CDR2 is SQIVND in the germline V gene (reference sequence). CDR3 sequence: CASSRYPAGQKKLNTEAFF. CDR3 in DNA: TGTGCCAGTAGTAGATATCCGGCGGGACAGAAGAAGTTGAACACTGAAGCTTTCTTT. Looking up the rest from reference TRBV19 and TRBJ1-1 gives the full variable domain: DGGITQSPKYLFRKEGQNVTLSCEQNLNHDAMYWYRQDPGQGLRLIYYSQIVNDFQKGDIAEGYSVSREKKESFPLTVTSAQKNPTAFYLCASSRYPAGQKKLNTEAFFGQGTRLTVV.

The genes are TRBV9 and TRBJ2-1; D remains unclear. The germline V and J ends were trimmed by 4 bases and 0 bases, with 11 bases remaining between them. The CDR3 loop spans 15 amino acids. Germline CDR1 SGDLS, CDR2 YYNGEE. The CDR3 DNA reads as TGTGCCAGCAGCCTAGATCTTTCCTCCTACAATGAGCAGTTCTTC. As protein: CASSLDLSSYNEQFF.

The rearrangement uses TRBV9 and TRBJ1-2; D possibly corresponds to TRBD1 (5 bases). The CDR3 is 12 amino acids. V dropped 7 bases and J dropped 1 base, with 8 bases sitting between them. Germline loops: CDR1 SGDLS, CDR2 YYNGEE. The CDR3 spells CASGTGNYGYTF. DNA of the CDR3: TGTGCCAGCGGCACAGGTAACTATGGCTACACCTTC.

The CDR3 sequence is CASSLYREGLEKLFF. CDR3 in DNA: TGTGCCAGCAGCCTGTACCGGGAAGGACTCGAAAAACTGTTTTTT. The chain combines TRBV27 with TRBJ1-4, with unresolved D. The germline gives CDR1 MNHEY, CDR2 SMNVEV (reference sequence). This CDR3 has 15 residues. V was pared by 6 bases and J by 8 bases, with 19 bases between.

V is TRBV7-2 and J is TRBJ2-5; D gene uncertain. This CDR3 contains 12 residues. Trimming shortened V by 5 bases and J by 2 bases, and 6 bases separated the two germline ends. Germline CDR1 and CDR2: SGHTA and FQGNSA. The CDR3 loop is CASSLYQETQYF. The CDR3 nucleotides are TGTGCCAGCAGCCTATATCAAGAGACCCAGTACTTC.

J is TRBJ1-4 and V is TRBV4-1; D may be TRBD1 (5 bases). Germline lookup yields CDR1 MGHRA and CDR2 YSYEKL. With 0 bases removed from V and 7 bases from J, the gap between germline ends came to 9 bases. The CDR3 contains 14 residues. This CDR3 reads CASSQDRTREKLFF. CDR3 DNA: TGCGCCAGCAGCCAAGATAGGACACGTGAAAAACTGTTTTTT.